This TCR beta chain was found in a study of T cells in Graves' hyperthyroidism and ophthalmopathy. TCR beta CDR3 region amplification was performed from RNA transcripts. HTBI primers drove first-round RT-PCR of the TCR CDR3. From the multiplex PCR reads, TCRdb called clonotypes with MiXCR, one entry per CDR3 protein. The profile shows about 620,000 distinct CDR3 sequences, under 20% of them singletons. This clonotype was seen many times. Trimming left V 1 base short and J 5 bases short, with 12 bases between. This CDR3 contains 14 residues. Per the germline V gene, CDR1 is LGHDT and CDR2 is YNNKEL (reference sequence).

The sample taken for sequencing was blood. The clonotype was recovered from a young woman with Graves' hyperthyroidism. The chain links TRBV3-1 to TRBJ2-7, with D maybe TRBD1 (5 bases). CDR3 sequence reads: CASSQVSGSNEQYF. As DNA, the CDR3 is TGTGCCAGCAGCCAAGTCTCAGGGTCCAACGAGCAGTACTTC.